One and the same sample provided the 31 T cell receptor beta chains below, sequenced in a study of blood T cell repertoires in COVID-19. TCRdb's table, derived via immunoSEQ multiplex PCR, lists solely in-frame clones and lacks some. Here the sample spans 65,000 to 85,000 clones, roughly 78% being singletons. Material: peripheral blood. Every receptor here comes from a woman older than 75 with active or convalescent COVID-19.

The sample holds a few counts of this clone. The chain employs TRBV5-8 and TRBJ2-7, with D maybe TRBD1 (6 bases). Germline assignment: CDR1 SGHTS and CDR2 YDEGEE. This CDR3 comprises 16 residues. V lost 4 bases and J lost 5, with 22 bases in between. The CDR3 spells CASSITPDRFRDEQYF. As DNA, the CDR3 is TGTGCCAGCAGCATCACACCCGACAGGTTCAGGGACGAGCAGTACTTC.

The chain carries TRBV4-2 and TRBJ2-7, with D tentatively TRBD2 (5 bases). Per the germline V gene, CDR1 is LGHNA and CDR2 is YNFKEQ. This CDR3 comprises 12 residues. Trimming stripped 5 bases from V and 7 bases from J, with 12 bases between. The CDR3 bases are TGTGCCAGCAGCTCCGCTACGGGGGAGCAGTACTTC. As protein: CASSSATGEQYF.

This clone was recorded only once. The chain uses TRBV18 and TRBJ2-1; D perhaps matches TRBD2 (5 bases). The CDR3 consists of 16 residues. Germline loops: CDR1 KGHSH, CDR2 LQKENI. Trimming pared 2 bases from V and 1 base from J, leaving 12 bases between. CDR3 bases: TGTGCCAGCTCACCAGGATTAAGCGGTTCCTACAATGAGCAGTTCTTC. Amino acids: CASSPGLSGSYNEQFF. Looking up the rest from reference TRBV18 and TRBJ2-1 gives the full variable domain: NAGVMQNPRHLVRRRGQEARLRCSPMKGHSHVYWYRQLPEEGLKFMVYLQKENIIDESGMPKERFSAEFPKEGPSILRIQQVVRGDSAAYFCASSPGLSGSYNEQFFGPGTRLTVL.

The chain couples TRBV7-8 to TRBJ2-2; 8 nucleotides match TRBD1. Germline assignment: CDR1 SGHVS and CDR2 FQNEAQ. The V and J ends lost 6 bases and 6 bases, in that order; junction bases with no gene match: 3. This CDR3 spans 13 amino acids. CDR3 region: CASSSQGAGELFF. The CDR3 DNA is TGTGCCAGCAGTTCACAGGGGGCCGGGGAGCTGTTTTTT.

The chain couples TRBV12-5 to TRBJ2-7; the D gene is possibly TRBD1 (5 bases). Between the trimmed V and J ends, which lost 6 bases and 4 bases, there was a span of 10 bases. Germline V gene sequence: CDR1 LGHNT, CDR2 FRNRAP. The CDR3 is made up of 12 amino acids. CDR3 protein: CASGTQVYEQYF. In DNA, the CDR3 is TGTGCTAGTGGCACACAGGTATACGAGCAGTACTTC.

The chain carries TRBV7-3 and TRBJ2-3; 8 bases are a match to TRBD1. This CDR3 has 15 residues. CDR1 and CDR2 from the germline V gene are SGHTA and FQGTGA. V trimming: 5 bases; J trimming: 2 bases; junction bases outside the gene matches: 6. The CDR3 loop is CASSTRQGPTDTQYF. For the CDR3, the DNA is TGTGCCAGCAGCACACGACAGGGGCCCACAGATACGCAGTATTTT. The entire variable domain, with the rest obtained from reference TRBV7-3 and TRBJ2-3, is as follows: GAGVSQTPSNKVTEKGKYVELRCDPISGHTALYWYRQSLGQGPEFLIYFQGTGAADDSGLPNDRFFAVRPEGSVSTLKIQRTERGDSAVYLCASSTRQGPTDTQYFGPGTRLTVL.

As for this clone: The junction does not match germline at one end; this may be a read error. The chain is built from TRBV2 and TRBJ1-5; 8 bases are shared with TRBD1. CDR3 length: 14 residues. Germline lookup yields CDR1 SNHLY and CDR2 FYNNEI. CDR3 DNA: TGTGCCAGCAGCGAAGTGGGACAGGCACAGCCCCAGCATTTT. Amino acid sequence: CASSEVGQAQPQHF.

The J gene is TRBJ2-5, the V gene TRBV6-5; D perhaps matches TRBD1 (6 bases). There are 15 residues in the CDR3. V gave up 2 bases and J gave up 7 bases, with 17 bases separating them. Germline V lookup: CDR1 MNHEY, CDR2 SVGAGI. Written as DNA, the CDR3 is TGTGCCAGCAGTTACAAGGGCAGGGGTATGGGGACCCAGTACTTC. Translation: CASSYKGRGMGTQYF.

The V and J genes are TRBV7-2 and TRBJ1-1; 9 nucleotides agree with TRBD1. Per the germline V gene, CDR1 is SGHTA and CDR2 is FQGNSA. The CDR3 runs 16 residues. With 6 bases clipped from V and 6 bases from J, the junction kept 14 bases outside the gene matches. The CDR3 loop reads CASSPKPGQGSAEAFF. The CDR3, as DNA: TGTGCCAGCAGTCCTAAGCCGGGACAGGGATCGGCTGAAGCTTTCTTT.

V is TRBV28 and J is TRBJ2-1; tentatively, D is TRBD1 (6 bases). Trimming left V 9 bases short and J 2 bases short, with 17 bases between. From germline, CDR1 is MDHEN and CDR2 SYDVKM. The CDR3 runs 15 residues. CDR3 DNA: TGTGCCAGTGGATTTAGGGGGTCTACCTACAATGAGCAGTTCTTC. Translating gives CASGFRGSTYNEQFF. The whole variable domain, remainder taken from reference TRBV28 and TRBJ2-1, is DVKVTQSSRYLVKRTGEKVFLECVQDMDHENMFWYRQDPGLGLRLIYFSYDVKMKEKGDIPEGYSVSREKKERFSLILESASTNQTSMYLCASGFRGSTYNEQFFGPGTRLTVL.

This rearrangement joins TRBV29-1 to TRBJ2-7; D gene unclear. Trimming removed 5 bases at V and 2 bases at J, with 13 bases between. CDR1 and CDR2 from the germline V gene are SQVTM and ANQGSEA. The CDR3 spans 13 residues. CDR3 protein: CSVRRSSAYEQYF. CDR3 sequence (DNA): TGCAGCGTTCGACGGAGTAGTGCCTACGAGCAGTACTTC.

This rearrangement joins TRBV27 to TRBJ2-2, with 10 bases identical to TRBD1. V lost 5 bases, J lost 2 bases, and 17 bases stayed unmatched. The CDR3 consists of 20 residues. Looked up from germline, CDR1 is MNHEY and CDR2 is SMNVEV (reference sequence). CDR3 sequence (DNA): TGTGCCAGCAGTCCCACCCCTAGGCCCGGGACAGGGGTTAACACCGGGGAGCTGTTTTTT. This encodes CASSPTPRPGTGVNTGELFF.

The rearrangement joins TRBV16 to TRBJ1-2; D may be TRBD1 (6 bases). Trimming left V 4 bases short and J 2 bases short, with 11 bases between. Germline CDR1 and CDR2: KGHSY and FQNENV. The CDR3 totals 14 residues. For the CDR3, the DNA is TGTGCCAGCAGCCCCGGACAGAGAAACTATGGCTACACCTTC. It specifies CASSPGQRNYGYTF.

The chain carries TRBV2 and TRBJ2-7; 11 nucleotides match TRBD2. CDR3 length: 15 residues. V lost 7 bases to trimming and J lost 6 bases; unmatched junction nucleotides: 11. Germline CDR1 reads SNHLY; CDR2 reads FYNNEI. CDR3 residues: CASNRGLAGQREQYF. The DNA for the CDR3 is TGTGCCAGCAACAGAGGACTAGCGGGCCAGCGCGAGCAGTACTTC.

This sequence joins TRBV27 and TRBJ2-3; D perhaps matches TRBD1 (8 bases). V was pared by 3 bases and J by 10 bases, with 17 bases between. The CDR3 has 14 residues. Germline CDR1 MNHEY, CDR2 SMNVEV (reference sequence). The CDR3 sequence is CASSFTDRGGAQYF. Written as DNA, the CDR3 is TGTGCCAGCAGTTTCACAGACAGGGGAGGGGCGCAGTATTTT.

This clone was seen only once. The chain has TRBV30 and TRBJ2-6, with 9 bases matching TRBD1. This CDR3 is built from 17 residues. Germline V gene sequence: CDR1 GTSNPN, CDR2 SVGIG (reference sequence). Unmatched junction bases numbered 7, after V lost 4 bases and J lost 0 bases. This CDR3 is CAWTRDRVPSGANVLTF. The DNA of the CDR3 is TGTGCCTGGACCCGGGACAGGGTCCCCTCTGGGGCCAACGTCCTGACTTTC. Full variable domain (outside the CDR3, taken from reference TRBV30 and TRBJ2-6): SQTIHQWPATLVQPVGSPLSLECTVEGTSNPNLYWYRQAAGRGLQLLFYSVGIGQISSEVPQNLSASRPQDRQFILSSKKLLLSDSGFYLCAWTRDRVPSGANVLTFGAGSRLTVL.

V and J are TRBV7-9 and TRBJ1-5; weak D call: TRBD1 (5 bases). The CDR3 loop spans 17 amino acids. Germline V gene data show CDR1 as SEHNR and CDR2 as FQNEAQ (reference sequence). V lost 5 bases to trimming and J lost 2 bases, with 19 bases between them. This CDR3 is CASSPGHPFMGNQPQHF. The CDR3 DNA follows: TGTGCCAGCAGCCCCGGACACCCGTTTATGGGCAATCAGCCCCAGCATTTT.

The chain combines TRBV10-3 with TRBJ2-7, with D perhaps TRBD2 (6 bases). The germline V and J ends were trimmed by 6 bases and 6 bases, with 18 bases remaining between them. Per germline, CDR1 ENHRY and CDR2 SYGVKD. This CDR3 region has 14 residues. The CDR3 spells CAIRGGGREGEQYF. Written as DNA, the CDR3 is TGTGCCATCAGGGGGGGTGGCAGGGAAGGCGAGCAGTACTTC.

The V and J genes are TRBV13 and TRBJ2-5, with 7 bases aligning to TRBD1. Trimming took 5 bases from V and 2 from J; bases not matched to a gene: 8. Germline V gene lookup returns CDR1 PRHDT and CDR2 FYEKMQ (reference sequence). This CDR3 is built from 15 residues. This CDR3 is CASSQFRDRQETQYF. The CDR3 nucleotides are TGTGCCAGCAGCCAATTCCGGGACAGACAAGAGACCCAGTACTTC.

The V call is TRBV7-9, the J call TRBJ2-7, with D tentatively TRBD1 (5 bases). V lost 2 bases, J lost 5 bases, and 10 bases lay in between. The CDR3 sequence is 13 residues long. Per germline, CDR1 SEHNR and CDR2 FQNEAQ (reference sequence). The CDR3 spells CASSLSGIHEQYF. The CDR3 DNA sequence: TGTGCCAGCAGCTTATCAGGGATCCACGAGCAGTACTTC. The full variable domain, completed using reference TRBV7-9 and TRBJ2-7, is DTGVSQNPRHKITKRGQNVTFRCDPISEHNRLYWYRQTLGQGPEFLTYFQNEAQLEKSRLLSDRFSAERPKGSFSTLEIQRTEQGDSAMYLCASSLSGIHEQYFGPGTRLTVT.

V usage is TRBV20-1 and J usage is TRBJ1-2, with D possibly matching TRBD1 (5 bases). The germline V gene has CDR1 DFQATT and CDR2 SNEGSKA (reference sequence). Trimming cost V 6 bases and J 8 bases, with 13 bases left between them. The CDR3 contains 11 residues. CDR3: CSAAGGNGYTF. The CDR3 DNA is TGCAGTGCCGCGGGGGGAAACGGCTACACCTTC.

This clone occurred a few times. V usage is TRBV18 and J usage is TRBJ1-2, with D possibly matching TRBD1 (5 bases). Germline V gives CDR1 KGHSH, CDR2 LQKENI. This CDR3 is built from 14 residues. V shed 3 bases and J shed 6 bases, with 14 bases lying between them. CDR3 region: CASSPIDSGDGYTF. The CDR3 DNA follows: TGTGCCAGCTCACCCATAGACAGTGGGGATGGCTACACCTTC.

The chain couples TRBV6-5 to TRBJ1-5; tentatively, D is TRBD1 (6 bases). This CDR3 is 14 amino acids long. Germline V gene data show CDR1 as MNHEY and CDR2 as SVGAGI. V was trimmed by 5 bases and J by 0 bases, leaving 8 bases between them. The CDR3 reads CASSQGFSNQPQHF. The CDR3 coding sequence is TGTGCCAGCAGTCAGGGGTTTAGCAATCAGCCCCAGCATTTT.

For the CDR3, the DNA is TGTGGGGGCCAGACGATGCGAGGCACCGGGGAGCTGTTTTTT. It yields the protein CGGQTMRGTGELFF. The chain combines TRBV7-2 with TRBJ2-2; perhaps TRBD1 as D (5 bases). The germline V gene has CDR1 SGHTA and CDR2 FQGNSA. The CDR3 is 14 residues long.

The chain combines TRBV30 with TRBJ2-5; D not certain. This CDR3 has 14 residues. The V gene lost 1 base and the J gene lost 3 bases, with 12 bases spanning the gap. Germline V gene lookup returns CDR1 GTSNPN and CDR2 SVGIG (reference sequence). The CDR3 sequence is CAWSGVARKETQYF. The CDR3 bases are TGTGCCTGGAGTGGGGTGGCTAGAAAAGAGACCCAGTACTTC.

The rearrangement uses TRBV30 and TRBJ1-1; D is perhaps TRBD1 (6 bases). V was clipped by 6 bases and J by 4 bases, with 9 bases between them. From germline, CDR1 is GTSNPN and CDR2 SVGIG (reference sequence). There are 11 residues in the CDR3. The CDR3 DNA follows: TGTGCCTGCCTCAGGGGCACTGAAGCTTTCTTT. Translated: CACLRGTEAFF.

This clone turned up a few times. The same CDR3 is also encoded by other DNA sequences in this sample. The CDR3 sequence: CASRGGTEAFF. CDR3 coding DNA: TGTGCCAGCAGAGGGGGTACTGAAGCTTTCTTT. This chain connects TRBV3-1 (or the pseudogene TRBV3-2) to TRBJ1-1, with a possible D match to TRBD1 (6 bases). This CDR3 has 11 amino acids. V was shortened by 6 bases and J by 5 bases, with 7 bases between the two germline ends. CDR1 is LGHDT and CDR2 is YNNKEL in the germline V gene (reference sequence).

This clone came up a few times. V is TRBV7-2 and J is TRBJ1-3; maybe TRBD1 (5 bases). Germline values: CDR1 SGHTA, CDR2 FQGNSA. V dropped 0 bases and J dropped 1 base, with 10 bases sitting between them. CDR3 length: 16 residues. The CDR3 DNA is TGTGCCAGCAGCTTAGCAACAGGCCTTTCTGGAAACACCATATATTTT. Its translation is CASSLATGLSGNTIYF.

This clone has just one count. V usage is TRBV7-2 and J usage is TRBJ1-3; 8 bases map to TRBD1. The CDR3 is 14 amino acids. Germline CDR1 and CDR2: SGHTA and FQGNSA. V gave up 6 bases and J gave up 5 bases; unmatched junction bases: 6. CDR3 amino acids: CASSSDRGRNTIYF. Written as DNA, the CDR3 is TGTGCCAGCAGTTCAGACAGGGGACGAAACACCATATATTTT.

The chain uses TRBV30 and TRBJ2-1; 12 positions match TRBD2. Per the germline V gene, CDR1 is GTSNPN and CDR2 is SVGIG (reference sequence). Trimming cost V 6 bases and J 3 bases; bases outside gene matches: 3. This CDR3 spans 14 amino acids. This chain's CDR3 is CACRTSGNYNEQFF. CDR3 bases: TGTGCCTGCCGGACTAGCGGGAACTACAATGAGCAGTTCTTC.

This chain links TRBV24-1 with TRBJ2-5, with D maybe TRBD1 (5 bases). The CDR3 sequence is 17 residues long. V lost 1 base and J 5 bases, leaving 19 bases between the germline ends. Germline V gene lookup returns CDR1 KGHDR and CDR2 SFDVKD. CDR3 in DNA: TGTGCCACCAGTGATTTCACCGACCCAGTACAGGTCGAGACCCAGTACTTC. As protein: CATSDFTDPVQVETQYF.